This note documents a single T cell receptor beta chain sequence. No antigen is known for it. 5'RACE template switching generated TCR cDNA, adding a universal primer site and UMIs. One entry per CDR3 protein results from TCRdb running MiXCR on the 5' RACE reads. The sample has about 320,000 distinct CDR3 sequences; 6.8% are singletons. These data are taken from a study of T cells after yellow fever vaccination. The study's findings and limits: Researchers noted that a small share of clonotypes showed up in both CD4 and CD8 compartments.

Unmatched junction bases numbered 11, after V lost 6 bases and J lost 5 bases. CDR1 is DFQATT, CDR2 SNEGSKA, per germline (reference sequence). The CDR3 spans 16 residues. The chain joins TRBV20-1 to TRBJ2-4; TRBD2 aligns across 12 bases. The source material was PBMCs, sampled about 49 days after the first yellow fever vaccination. The origin of this receptor is a man aged 18 to 30 who received the YFV17D yellow fever vaccine. The CDR3 DNA reads as TGCAGTGCAAGACTAGCGGGGGCCCAAGTCCAAAACATTCAGTACTTC. It is translated as CSARLAGAQVQNIQYF.